This is a list of T cell receptor beta chains from one sample in a study of shared clonotypes between healthy human individuals. The assay was immunoSEQ multiplex PCR, and TCRdb's table has in-frame clones only and misses some. The sample lists some 980,000 clones; over 75% were seen once. Sequenced: memory CD4+ T cells sorted from blood. All receptors derive from a man aged 18 to 30 in good health. Each CDR3 is given without its conserved first and last residue. D genes are given only for firm matches.

D: TRBD2; V: TRBV4-3; CDR3: ASSLGLAGRITYEQY
D: .; V: TRBV2; CDR3: ASTEADTQY
D: .; V: TRBV25-1; CDR3: ASRKVNSPLH
D: TRBD1; V: TRBV7-9; CDR3: ASSLQGPSTEAF
D: .; V: TRBV10-1; CDR3: ASSESGMGYEQY
D: .; V: TRBV25-1; CDR3: AVGTNYGYT
D: .; V: TRBV5-1; CDR3: ASSLAGTQYNSPLH
D: TRBD1; V: TRBV5-4; CDR3: ASSSFPDRAGGAF
D: TRBD1; V: TRBV9; CDR3: ASSVAGTGVNSPLH
D: TRBD1; V: TRBV5-1; CDR3: ASSTTGGLETQY
D: .; V: TRBV7-9; CDR3: ASSLGVNQPQH
D: .; V: TRBV27; CDR3: ASRPGQVNQPQH
D: .; V: TRBV5-5; CDR3: ASTTSGVRTDTQY
D: .; V: TRBV28; CDR3: ASSLRTAYSPLH
D: .; V: TRBV18; CDR3: ASSPVTDYEQY
D: .; V: TRBV7-9; CDR3: ASSLGGDTEAF
D: .; V: TRBV10-2; CDR3: ASSIEGKAF
D: TRBD2; V: TRBV6-1; CDR3: ASSEGLAGYYNEQF
D: .; V: TRBV10-2; CDR3: ASKSRVDEKLF
D: .; V: TRBV9; CDR3: ASSFGLGLSEAF
D: TRBD1; V: TRBV6-5; CDR3: ASRDPTGGASGMF
D: .; V: TRBV5-1; CDR3: ASSLGIYGYT
D: .; V: TRBV18; CDR3: ASSPLGGPNTGELF
D: TRBD2; V: TRBV27; CDR3: ASSPGTSGGTWGKETQY
D: TRBD1; V: TRBV15; CDR3: ATSRNRGGGNTIY
D: .; V: TRBV19; CDR3: ASSIIWDTGELF
D: .; V: TRBV18; CDR3: ASSPSRLDTQY
D: .; V: TRBV10-3; CDR3: ANEGREYGYT
D: .; V: TRBV27; CDR3: ASSLSGRTDTQY
D: .; V: TRBV28; CDR3: ASGHYNEQF
D: TRBD2; V: TRBV9; CDR3: ASSPTSYVYEQY
D: .; V: TRBV7-2; CDR3: ASSGGLRSSPGYGYT
D: TRBD2; V: TRBV4-1; CDR3: ASSQDPGTSGGEQY
D: .; V: TRBV28; CDR3: ASTESGSESNEQF
D: .; V: TRBV4-3; CDR3: ASSQEMGNQPQH
D: TRBD1; V: TRBV7-2; CDR3: ASSSYGQDNYGYT
D: .; V: TRBV6-5; CDR3: ASSDTFSYEQY
D: TRBD1; V: TRBV6-4; CDR3: ASSQTGGSYNEQF
D: TRBD2; V: TRBV4-3; CDR3: ASSQAVSSGRNEQF
D: .; V: TRBV5-8; CDR3: ASLFDTSYEQY
D: .; V: TRBV7-2; CDR3: ASSFNGGGLYSQY
D: TRBD1; V: TRBV27; CDR3: ASSSELQGATEAF
D: TRBD2; V: TRBV30; CDR3: AWSVTSGSNTQY
D: TRBD1; V: TRBV27; CDR3: ASSLGDRGYGYT
D: .; V: TRBV28; CDR3: ASSFHLGYATNEKLF
D: .; V: TRBV2; CDR3: ASSGQSRGDTEAF
D: .; V: TRBV28; CDR3: ASSLTDTQY
D: TRBD1; V: TRBV29-1; CDR3: SVTQGNYGYT